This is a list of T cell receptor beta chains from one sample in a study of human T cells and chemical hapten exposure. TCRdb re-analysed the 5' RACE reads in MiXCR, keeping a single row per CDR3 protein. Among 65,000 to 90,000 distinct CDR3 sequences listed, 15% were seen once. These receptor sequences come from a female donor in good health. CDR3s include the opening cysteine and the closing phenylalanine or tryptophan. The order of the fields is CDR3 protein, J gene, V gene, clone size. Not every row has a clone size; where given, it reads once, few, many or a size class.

CSARDPRMNTEAFF | TRBJ1-1 | TRBV20-1 | NA
CASSFPNQGGQSEAFF | TRBJ1-1 | TRBV6-2/TRBV6-3 | NA
CASRVGRKNTIYF | TRBJ1-3 | TRBV5-6 | few
CAWREQDSGNTIYF | TRBJ1-3 | TRBV30 | NA
CASTDRGGGYEQYF | TRBJ2-7 | TRBV6-2/TRBV6-3 | NA
CASSLEVDQPQHF | TRBJ1-5 | TRBV5-1 | NA
CASSFSPGSGETQYF | TRBJ2-5 | TRBV12-3/TRBV12-4 | few
CASSLTSGGTYEQYF | TRBJ2-7 | TRBV7-2 | few
CSARETGQGWYEQYF | TRBJ2-7 | TRBV20-1 | many
CASTMTNQPQHF | TRBJ1-5 | TRBV12-3/TRBV12-4 | NA
CATSRDAGGNQPQHF | TRBJ1-5 | TRBV15 | NA
CASSFKRFAGELFF | TRBJ2-2 | TRBV12-3/TRBV12-4 | NA
CASSSSGPLLTPLHF | TRBJ1-6 | TRBV5-6 | few
CAISRDRGYQPQHF | TRBJ1-5 | TRBV10-3 | many
CSVPGPGGGGYGYTF | TRBJ1-2 | TRBV29-1 | many
CASRFDRPLSYAKNIQYF | TRBJ2-4 | TRBV6-6 | few
CASSLRRGPETQYF | TRBJ2-5 | TRBV27 | NA
CASSESNRADTQYF | TRBJ2-3 | TRBV10-1 | NA
CSVVNSGETQYF | TRBJ2-5 | TRBV29-1 | many
CASSLGSIQETQYF | TRBJ2-5 | TRBV12-3/TRBV12-4 | few
CASIKSGLQYF | TRBJ2-7 | TRBV6-5 | few
CASSLSRGTYGYTF | TRBJ1-2 | TRBV5-8 | NA
CASSPDPEPNYGYTF | TRBJ1-2 | TRBV5-1 | NA
CASSFRYSTDTQYF | TRBJ2-3 | TRBV5-8 | few